This T cell receptor (beta chain) was captured in a study of OX40 agonist ivuxolimab in advanced cancers. Overall study: In this trial design, patients received ivuxolimab intravenously at 0.01 to 10 mg/kg every 2 weeks. Three dose-escalation patients had partial responses: one with hepatocellular carcinoma and two with cutaneous melanoma.

This CDR3 region has 16 residues. CDR1 and CDR2 (germline): SNHLY, FYNNEI. Between the trimmed V and J ends, which lost 6 bases and 4 bases, there was a span of 19 bases. The study sampled blood at baseline, cycle 4 day 1, and cycle 7 day 1. The data were produced by immunoSEQ multiplex PCR, yet TCRdb's version contains in-frame clones alone and is incomplete. Of about 60,000 clones listed, 81% are singletons. The source of this sequence is an adult with an advanced solid tumor such as melanoma, head and neck, liver or kidney cancer. Here the sequenced sample was CD4+ or CD8+ T cells sorted from blood, taken in a trial of the OX40 agonist ivuxolimab. The rearrangement uses TRBV2 and TRBJ1-3; D gene unclear. The DNA for the CDR3 is TGTGCCAGCAGGGCCTCGGCGCTTACCCCCGGAAACACCATATATTTT. It codes for CASRASALTPGNTIYF. The variable domain in full, completed from reference TRBV2 and TRBJ1-3, reads EPEVTQTPSHQVTQMGQEVILRCVPISNHLYFYWYRQILGQKVEFLVSFYNNEISEKSEIFDDQFSVERPDGSNFTLKIRSTKLEDSAMYFCASRASALTPGNTIYFGEGSWLTVV.